The rows below give T cell receptor beta chains drawn from one sample of a study of blood T cell repertoires in COVID-19. The protocol was immunoSEQ multiplex PCR, while the TCRdb copy is restricted to in-frame clones and leaves out a portion. This table has about 66,000 clones, approximately 79% appearing once. Sample: peripheral blood. The receptors shown here come from a man in his sixties with acute or convalescent COVID-19. CDR3s leave out the opening cysteine and the closing phenylalanine or tryptophan. The order of the fields is V gene, J gene, CDR3 protein.

>TRBV7-9|TRBJ1-1
ASTVTLGPNTEAF
>TRBV27|TRBJ1-5
ASSFLASGGNQPQH
>TRBV27|TRBJ1-1
ASSLEVGGGEAF
>TRBV7-2|TRBJ2-2
ASSLPGLMNTGELF
>TRBV28|TRBJ1-2
ASSPSGQLYGYT
>TRBV19|TRBJ2-5
ASTTGVQETQY
>TRBV4-1|TRBJ1-1
ASSQDLRGNTEAF
>TRBV14|TRBJ1-2
ASSPDSYPYGYT
>TRBV11-2|TRBJ2-4
ASSLGGRIAKNIQY
>TRBV19|TRBJ2-2
ASRRVWDTGELF
>TRBV19|TRBJ2-3
ASTLGLAGGTDTQY
>TRBV24-1|TRBJ1-2
ATSAPRGDGYT
>TRBV24-1|TRBJ1-2
ATRPDSFAYGYT
>TRBV2|TRBJ1-5
ASSEQAGNQPQH
>TRBV3-1/TRBV3-2|TRBJ1-1
ASSPTGGNTEAF
>TRBV11-3|TRBJ1-6
ASSLDSAANSPLH
>TRBV11-3|TRBJ1-2
ASSFREGYGYT
>TRBV12-3/TRBV12-4|TRBJ2-1
ASGAAGPDEQF
>TRBV6-5|TRBJ1-1
ASSPGSLGGTEAF
>TRBV10-1|TRBJ1-2
ASKGEHGYT
>TRBV6-1|TRBJ2-7
ASSEGTGAYEQY
>TRBV5-5|TRBJ1-4
ASSFSPRQATNEKLF
>TRBV3-1/TRBV3-2|TRBJ2-3
ASSQGLAGGPYTDTQY
>TRBV11-2|TRBJ1-1
ASSFEWGGTEAF
>TRBV5-1|TRBJ1-1
ASSFFEVTEAF
>TRBV7-2|TRBJ2-2
ASSRTRLAGGIGELF
>TRBV6-5|TRBJ1-6
ASRAPGGYNSPLH
>TRBV19|TRBJ1-2
ASNPRQSSGYT
>TRBV18|TRBJ1-2
ASSPEGGKGYGYT
>TRBV11-2|TRBJ1-1
ASSPSPGQGAKTEAF
>TRBV6-2/TRBV6-3|TRBJ2-6
ASSSGGAGANVLT
>TRBV2|TRBJ1-1
AIRVLTEAF
>TRBV7-2|TRBJ1-1
ASSLDSSNTEAF
>TRBV28|TRBJ1-5
ASSLFWQGGNQPQH
>TRBV18|TRBJ1-2
ASSPRLQGDDYGYT
>TRBV7-9|TRBJ2-2
ASTRENTGELF
>TRBV30|TRBJ2-5
AWSIGGQETQY
>TRBV12-3/TRBV12-4|TRBJ2-5
ASRGFGGETQY
>TRBV7-2|TRBJ2-1
ASSDVAGGLKEQF